A selection of T cell receptor beta chains follows, all from one sample in a study of blood T cell repertoires in COVID-19. TCRdb's table, derived via immunoSEQ multiplex PCR, lists solely in-frame clones and lacks some. In the table there are over 350,000 clones, around nine tenths of which are singletons. Sequenced material: PBMCs or T cells enriched from blood (not recorded which). These receptors came from a woman in her forties or fifties who had recovered from COVID-19. The CDR3 runs from the conserved cysteine through the conserved F or W. The order of the fields is V gene, D gene, clone size, J gene, CDR3 DNA, CDR3 protein. The D gene is left open where the match is weak. The listing skips clone size in some rows; elsewhere it reads once, few, many or a size class.

V gene: TRBV6-6; D gene: .; clone size: .; J gene: TRBJ1-1; CDR3 DNA: TGTGCCATCACGAAGTGGGTTGGCAGGTCCCCTACTGAAGCTTTCTTT; CDR3 protein: CAITKWVGRSPTEAFF
V gene: TRBV7-9; D gene: TRBD1; clone size: .; J gene: TRBJ1-6; CDR3 DNA: TGTGCCAGCAGCTTGGGGGTGGGACAGGGTAATTCACCCCTCCACTTT; CDR3 protein: CASSLGVGQGNSPLHF
V gene: TRBV7-2; D gene: .; clone size: .; J gene: TRBJ1-1; CDR3 DNA: TGTGCCAGCAGCTCAAACGGAGGACCTGAAGCTTTCTTT; CDR3 protein: CASSSNGGPEAFF
V gene: TRBV11-1; D gene: .; clone size: .; J gene: TRBJ1-2; CDR3 DNA: TGTGCCAGCAGCTTAGGGCGGGGCAGACACTATGGCTACACCTTC; CDR3 protein: CASSLGRGRHYGYTF
V gene: TRBV4-1; D gene: .; clone size: .; J gene: TRBJ1-1; CDR3 DNA: TGCGCCAGCAGCCAATATCAGGGTTTTTTGTTGTCTCTTTACACTGAAGCTTTCTTT; CDR3 protein: CASSQYQGFLLSLYTEAFF
V gene: TRBV27; D gene: TRBD1; clone size: .; J gene: TRBJ1-6; CDR3 DNA: TGTGCCAGCAGTAGCGGACAGGCTCCTAATTCACCCCTCCACTTT; CDR3 protein: CASSSGQAPNSPLHF
V gene: TRBV12-3/TRBV12-4; D gene: .; clone size: .; J gene: TRBJ2-1; CDR3 DNA: TGTGCCAATGGACAGTCCTGGGGGGAGCAGTTCTTC; CDR3 protein: CANGQSWGEQFF
V gene: TRBV20-1; D gene: .; clone size: .; J gene: TRBJ2-3; CDR3 DNA: TGCAGTGCTAGTTCGGGAGCGGCGGGGGCCCCAAGGACGAATACGCAGTATTTT; CDR3 protein: CSASSGAAGAPRTNTQYF
V gene: TRBV7-9; D gene: .; clone size: .; J gene: TRBJ2-1; CDR3 DNA: TGTGCCAGCAGGCTACTAGTTCAGGTTGAGCAGTTCTTC; CDR3 protein: CASRLLVQVEQFF
V gene: TRBV28; D gene: .; clone size: once; J gene: TRBJ1-1; CDR3 DNA: TGTGCCAGCAGACCCCCGAAACCTGGGGAGGAAGCTTTCTTT; CDR3 protein: CASRPPKPGEEAFF
V gene: TRBV7-9; D gene: TRBD1; clone size: .; J gene: TRBJ1-3; CDR3 DNA: TGTGCCAGCAGCAAACCGACAGGGTTGGAGGGAAACACCATATATTTT; CDR3 protein: CASSKPTGLEGNTIYF
V gene: TRBV6-5; D gene: .; clone size: once; J gene: TRBJ1-1; CDR3 DNA: TGTGCCAGCAGACAGGCAGGGTGGCCTGAAGCTTTCTTT; CDR3 protein: CASRQAGWPEAFF
V gene: TRBV11-2; D gene: .; clone size: .; J gene: TRBJ1-1; CDR3 DNA: TGTGCCAGCAGCTTAGGACAGAACACTGAAGCTTTCTTT; CDR3 protein: CASSLGQNTEAFF
V gene: TRBV27; D gene: TRBD1; clone size: .; J gene: TRBJ1-2; CDR3 DNA: TGTGCCAGCAGTGAACAGGGGAACTATGGCTACACCTTC; CDR3 protein: CASSEQGNYGYTF
V gene: TRBV12-3/TRBV12-4; D gene: TRBD1; clone size: .; J gene: TRBJ1-1; CDR3 DNA: TGTGCCAGCAGTTTAGGACAGGGCACTGAAGCTTTCTTT; CDR3 protein: CASSLGQGTEAFF
V gene: TRBV18; D gene: .; clone size: .; J gene: TRBJ1-1; CDR3 DNA: TGTGCCAGCTCCCCTGAGGTAGGAGAAGCTTTCTTT; CDR3 protein: CASSPEVGEAFF
V gene: TRBV4-3; D gene: TRBD1; clone size: once; J gene: TRBJ1-2; CDR3 DNA: TGCGCCAGCAGCCAGCTTGACAGGGACTATGGCTACACCTTC; CDR3 protein: CASSQLDRDYGYTF
V gene: TRBV18; D gene: .; clone size: few; J gene: TRBJ1-1; CDR3 DNA: TGTGCCAGCTCACCCGGGGTCGGCACTGAAGCTTTCTTT; CDR3 protein: CASSPGVGTEAFF
V gene: TRBV5-8; D gene: TRBD1; clone size: .; J gene: TRBJ1-5; CDR3 DNA: TGTGCCAGCAGCGGGGGGAACAGGGGGCTCTACCAGCCCCAGCATTTT; CDR3 protein: CASSGGNRGLYQPQHF
V gene: TRBV27; D gene: .; clone size: .; J gene: TRBJ2-1; CDR3 DNA: TGTGCCAGCACTCCCGGGTCTTTGCGGGGAGTATATGAGCAGTTCTTC; CDR3 protein: CASTPGSLRGVYEQFF
V gene: TRBV2; D gene: TRBD1; clone size: .; J gene: TRBJ1-2; CDR3 DNA: TGTGCCAGCAACGGACAGGGGGCCATGGGCTATGGCTACACCTTC; CDR3 protein: CASNGQGAMGYGYTF
V gene: TRBV7-8; D gene: .; clone size: .; J gene: TRBJ2-1; CDR3 DNA: TGTGCCAGCAGCTTCCCCAGGGTCTTGTACAACGCTGAGCAGTTCTTC; CDR3 protein: CASSFPRVLYNAEQFF
V gene: TRBV14; D gene: TRBD1; clone size: .; J gene: TRBJ1-1; CDR3 DNA: TGTGCCAGCAGCCAAGGACAGGGGAAGGGAGGTATTGGAGCTTTCTTT; CDR3 protein: CASSQGQGKGGIGAFF
V gene: TRBV7-2; D gene: TRBD2; clone size: .; J gene: TRBJ2-5; CDR3 DNA: TGTGCCAGCAGTATGGGGGGGGTTAAAGAGACCCAGTACTTC; CDR3 protein: CASSMGGVKETQYF